This T cell receptor (beta chain) was captured by sequencing in a study of shared clonotypes between healthy human individuals (TCRdb year 2020). As for the study more broadly: A few men and a couple of women, aged 18 to 49 years, made up the cohort. For each donor, CD4 naive and CD4 memory were each run on three plates, CD8 naive on two plates, and CD8 memory on one plate. To estimate repertoire size and how much clonotypes are shared between individuals, the study performed deep sequencing of blood TCR repertoires from a handful of healthy adults. Libraries were prepared and TCR repertoires were sequenced by different laboratories using diverse techniques, in order to increase sequencing depth and limit assay-specific biases. Between about 0.85 and 9.5 billion PBMCs per donor were obtained by leukapheresis.

The investigation overall reported the following: When a few donors were compared, the shared fraction of clonotypes was about 5% for naive CD4, more than 3% for naive CD8, roughly 2.3% for memory CD4, and 0.35% to 0.4% for memory CD8. Pairwise subsampling indicated that sequencing depth was expected to affect the degree of clonotype sharing among donors. Naive subsets generally had larger estimated clonotype richness than memory subsets. Because the study included only a small number of donors, the genetic and exposure-history diversity represented was limited. Compared with non-shared clonotypes, clonotypes shared by all four sorted-subset donors had higher generation probabilities. Incomplete sequencing was indicated by rarefaction of sorted-subset datasets, despite the large sequencing depth. Sampling was limited to blood, and TCR repertoires in tissue likely differ from TCR repertoires in blood.

Using the deep immunoSEQ assay, TCR CDR3 regions were amplified from genomic DNA by multiplex PCR. Extracted genomic DNA from each cell subset was distributed evenly across all wells of several immunoSEQ 96-well plates, and each plate was treated as a replicate. Each replicate PCR for sorted subsets received about 220 ng genomic DNA, equal to 28,000 or so T cell genomes. The purified libraries were quantified using a Qubit 3.0 fluorometer, sized with a Bioanalyzer 2100, and then quantified again using the KAPA Library Quantification kit. Every immunoSEQ 96-well plate was sequenced on a separate single-read 150-cycle Illumina NextSeq 550 flow cell. The published analysis was carried out like this. The immunoSEQ output contained only junctional sequences without quality scores, so filtering could not match that applied to full-length reads. Sequences were annotated with PyIR, a Python wrapper for IgBLAST v1.9, using IMGT germline references to assign V/J genes and CDR3. Reads were filtered out if the reads had weak V/J assignments (E-value above 1e-6), no CDR3, stop codons, out-of-frame junctions, or ambiguous translated residues. V3J clonotypes were defined as sequences sharing an identical inferred V gene, J gene, and CDR3 amino acid sequence. To compute the percentage overlap between repertoires, the number of shared unique clonotypes was divided by the size of the smaller repertoire. Repertoire richness was assessed with RTK rarefaction, the Chao1 estimator, and Recon v2.1 estimates of unobserved clonotypes. Generation probabilities were computed with OLGA for all TCRbeta clonotypes obtained by the gDNA method from a handful of donors. TCRdb took over this immuneACCESS table, retaining in-frame rearrangements with V and J assigned. Such tables are incomplete; in checked studies, under half of the missing clones stem from an unresolved V gene, and the remainder is unexplained. For V, J and clone size, that table is used; D and trimming come from the DNA. Within this sample are 2 million to 2.5 million clones, with around 95% of them counted one time only. About 0.13% of the sample is held by the ten biggest clonotypes.

Inclusive of the bounding cysteine and phenylalanine, the CDR3 is 16 residues long. Kept here is only the CDR3 DNA, which spans 48 bases and is read in frame from base 1. Deletion took 4 bases off V and 0 bases off J, with a span of 13 bases between the germline ends. Looking up the germline V gene (reference sequence) yields CDR1 SGHKS and CDR2 YYEKEE. Donors were healthy HIV-negative adults with no recently reported acute infections or vaccinations. Every donor was a Caucasian adult living in Nashville, Tennessee, USA. CD4+ T cells were enriched by magnetic negative selection, after which naive cells were positively selected on CD45RA and the negative fraction was taken as the memory subset. After blood collection by leukapheresis, PBMCs were isolated using Ficoll-Histopaque density gradient centrifugation and then cryopreserved in the vapor phase of liquid nitrogen. Analytical flow cytometry was used to check the purity and quantity of every magnetically sorted T cell population. Genomic DNA was isolated from every sorted fraction and measured by UV absorbance on a Nanodrop 2000c.

As regards this clone: Its antigen is unknown. The record has no base qualities; no much larger clone is one base away.

Recombination linked TRBV5-5 to TRBJ1-4; TRBD1 is perhaps the D gene, given 6 matching bases. This clonotype originated in a man younger than 30 in good health. Sequences were obtained from naive CD4+ T cells sorted from blood. The sample's cell subset or site, from its label and the paper: CD45RA+ positively selected. The CDR3 is CASSPGQTATNEKLFF. The bases are TGTGCCAGCAGCCCGGGACAAACTGCAACTAATGAAAAACTGTTTTTT.